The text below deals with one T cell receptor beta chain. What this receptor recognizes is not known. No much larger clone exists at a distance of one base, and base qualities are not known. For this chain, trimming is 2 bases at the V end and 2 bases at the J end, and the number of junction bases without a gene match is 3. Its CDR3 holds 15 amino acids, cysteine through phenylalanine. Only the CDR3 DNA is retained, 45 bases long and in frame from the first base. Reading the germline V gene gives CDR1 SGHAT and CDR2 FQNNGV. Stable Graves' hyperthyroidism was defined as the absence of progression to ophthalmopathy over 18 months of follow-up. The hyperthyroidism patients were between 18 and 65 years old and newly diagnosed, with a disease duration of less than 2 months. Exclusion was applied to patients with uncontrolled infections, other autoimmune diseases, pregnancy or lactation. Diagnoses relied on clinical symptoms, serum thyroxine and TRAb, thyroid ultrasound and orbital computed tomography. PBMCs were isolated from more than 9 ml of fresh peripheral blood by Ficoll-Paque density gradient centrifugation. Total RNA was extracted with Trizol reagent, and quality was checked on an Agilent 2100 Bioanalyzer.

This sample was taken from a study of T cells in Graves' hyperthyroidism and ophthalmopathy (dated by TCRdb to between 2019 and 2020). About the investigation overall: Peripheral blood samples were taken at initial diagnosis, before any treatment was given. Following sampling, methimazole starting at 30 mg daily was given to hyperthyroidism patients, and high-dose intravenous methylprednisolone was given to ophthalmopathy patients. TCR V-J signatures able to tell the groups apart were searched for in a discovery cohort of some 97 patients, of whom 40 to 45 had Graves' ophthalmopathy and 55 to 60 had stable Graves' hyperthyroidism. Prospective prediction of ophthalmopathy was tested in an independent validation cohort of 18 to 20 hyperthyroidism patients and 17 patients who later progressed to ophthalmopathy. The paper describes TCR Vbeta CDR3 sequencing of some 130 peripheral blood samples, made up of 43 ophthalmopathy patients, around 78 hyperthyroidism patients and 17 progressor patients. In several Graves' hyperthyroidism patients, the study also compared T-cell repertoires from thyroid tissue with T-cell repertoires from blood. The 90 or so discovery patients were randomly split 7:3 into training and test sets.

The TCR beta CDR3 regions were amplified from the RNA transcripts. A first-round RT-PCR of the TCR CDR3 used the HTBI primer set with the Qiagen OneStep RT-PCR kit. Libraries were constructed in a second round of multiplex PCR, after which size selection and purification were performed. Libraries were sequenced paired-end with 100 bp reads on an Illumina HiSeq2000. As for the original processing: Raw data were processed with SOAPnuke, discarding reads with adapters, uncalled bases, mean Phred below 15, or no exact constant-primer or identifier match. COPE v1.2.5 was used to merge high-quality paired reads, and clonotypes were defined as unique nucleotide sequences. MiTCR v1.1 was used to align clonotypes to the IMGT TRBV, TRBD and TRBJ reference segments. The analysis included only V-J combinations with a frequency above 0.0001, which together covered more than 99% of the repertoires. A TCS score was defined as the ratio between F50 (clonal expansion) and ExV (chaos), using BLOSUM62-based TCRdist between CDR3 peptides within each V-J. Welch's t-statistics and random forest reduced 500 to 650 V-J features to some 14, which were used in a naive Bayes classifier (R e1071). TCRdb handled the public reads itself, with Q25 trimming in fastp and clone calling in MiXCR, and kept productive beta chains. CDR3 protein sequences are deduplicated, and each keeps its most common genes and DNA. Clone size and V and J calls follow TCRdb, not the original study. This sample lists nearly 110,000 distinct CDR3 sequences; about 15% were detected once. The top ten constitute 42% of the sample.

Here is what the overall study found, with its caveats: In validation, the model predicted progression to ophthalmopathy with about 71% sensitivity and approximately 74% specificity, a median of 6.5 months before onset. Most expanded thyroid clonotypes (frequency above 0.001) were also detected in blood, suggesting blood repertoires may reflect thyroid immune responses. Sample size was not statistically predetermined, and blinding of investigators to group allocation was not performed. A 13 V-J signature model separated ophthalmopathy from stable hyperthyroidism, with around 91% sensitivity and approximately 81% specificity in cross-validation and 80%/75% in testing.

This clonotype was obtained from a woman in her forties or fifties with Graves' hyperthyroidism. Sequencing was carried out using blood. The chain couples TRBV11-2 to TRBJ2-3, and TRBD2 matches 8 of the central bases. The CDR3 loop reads CASSLFSGDTDTQYF. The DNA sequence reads TGTGCCAGCAGCTTATTTAGCGGGGACACAGATACGCAGTATTTT.